The rows below give T cell receptor beta chains drawn from one sample of a study of T cell responses to AZD1222 COVID-19 vaccine. Repertoires were generated with immunoSEQ multiplex PCR, while TCRdb's copy carries only in-frame clones and drops some. The sample includes about 120,000 clones, 80% to 90% of them seen just once. The sequencing used peripheral blood, collected on day 0 of AZD1222 vaccination. The receptors derive from an adult in good health. Each CDR3 is given with its conserved first and last residue. D genes are given only for firm matches. Expanded clones get a size class; other rows say once, few or many, or leave the size out.

V gene: TRBV4-3; J gene: TRBJ1-2; D gene: TRBD1; clone size: few; CDR3 protein: CASSQLGQGTNYGYTF; CDR3 DNA: TGCGCCAGCAGCCAGCTCGGACAGGGAACTAACTATGGCTACACCTTC
V gene: TRBV5-1; J gene: TRBJ1-1; D gene: TRBD1; clone size: NA; CDR3 protein: CASSIGQGSTEAFF; CDR3 DNA: TGCGCCAGCAGCATAGGACAGGGATCCACTGAAGCTTTCTTT
V gene: TRBV4-1; J gene: TRBJ1-6; D gene: NA; clone size: NA; CDR3 protein: CASSSTSAGFSSPLHF; CDR3 DNA: TGCGCCAGCAGCTCAACCTCGGCAGGGTTTAGTTCACCCCTCCACTTT
V gene: TRBV28; J gene: TRBJ2-1; D gene: NA; clone size: NA; CDR3 protein: CASRDGILSYNEQFF; CDR3 DNA: TGTGCCAGCAGGGACGGGATACTTTCCTACAATGAGCAGTTCTTC
V gene: TRBV30; J gene: TRBJ1-4; D gene: NA; clone size: NA; CDR3 protein: CAWSSGVTNEKLFF; CDR3 DNA: TGTGCCTGGAGTAGCGGGGTAACTAATGAAAAACTGTTTTTT
V gene: TRBV5-6; J gene: TRBJ1-2; D gene: NA; clone size: NA; CDR3 protein: CASSSSYGYTF; CDR3 DNA: TGTGCCAGCAGCTCCAGCTATGGCTACACCTTC
V gene: TRBV2; J gene: TRBJ2-7; D gene: TRBD1; clone size: NA; CDR3 protein: CASSDSTGLDEQYF; CDR3 DNA: TGTGCCAGCAGTGACTCGACAGGGTTGGACGAGCAGTACTTC
V gene: TRBV10-3; J gene: TRBJ1-1; D gene: TRBD1; clone size: NA; CDR3 protein: CAISRTGENTEAFF; CDR3 DNA: TGTGCCATCAGCCGGACAGGGGAGAACACTGAAGCTTTCTTT
V gene: TRBV6-1; J gene: TRBJ2-7; D gene: TRBD2; clone size: NA; CDR3 protein: CASSAQGLAFSYEQYF; CDR3 DNA: TGTGCCAGCAGTGCCCAGGGACTAGCGTTCTCCTACGAGCAGTACTTC
V gene: TRBV6-5; J gene: TRBJ1-6; D gene: TRBD1; clone size: NA; CDR3 protein: CASTGQGESPLHF; CDR3 DNA: TGTGCCAGCACCGGACAGGGGGAATCACCCCTCCACTTT
V gene: TRBV27; J gene: TRBJ2-5; D gene: NA; clone size: NA; CDR3 protein: CASSFGRAKQETQYF; CDR3 DNA: TGTGCCAGCAGTTTCGGCAGGGCGAAACAAGAGACCCAGTACTTC
V gene: TRBV5-6; J gene: TRBJ2-5; D gene: NA; clone size: NA; CDR3 protein: CASSLVGPSQETQYF; CDR3 DNA: TGTGCCAGCAGCTTGGTTGGGCCATCGCAAGAGACCCAGTACTTC
V gene: TRBV6-5; J gene: TRBJ1-2; D gene: NA; clone size: NA; CDR3 protein: CASSSFDSGLGYTF; CDR3 DNA: TGTGCCAGCAGTTCCTTCGACTCGGGGCTTGGCTACACCTTC
V gene: TRBV6-1; J gene: TRBJ1-2; D gene: NA; clone size: NA; CDR3 protein: CASGEVPYGYTF; CDR3 DNA: TGTGCCAGCGGTGAAGTACCCTATGGCTACACCTTC
V gene: TRBV28; J gene: TRBJ2-2; D gene: TRBD1; clone size: NA; CDR3 protein: CATTKYRGGTGELFF; CDR3 DNA: TGTGCCACCACGAAATACAGGGGTGGCACCGGGGAGCTGTTTTTT
V gene: TRBV11-3; J gene: TRBJ2-1; D gene: NA; clone size: NA; CDR3 protein: CASSWAGGSNEQFF; CDR3 DNA: TGTGCCAGCAGCTGGGCTGGGGGGAGCAATGAGCAGTTCTTC
V gene: TRBV7-9; J gene: TRBJ1-1; D gene: NA; clone size: NA; CDR3 protein: CASSATADHTEAFF; CDR3 DNA: TGTGCCAGCAGCGCAACCGCGGATCACACTGAAGCTTTCTTT
V gene: TRBV4-2; J gene: TRBJ2-1; D gene: TRBD2; clone size: NA; CDR3 protein: CASSLGTSGANEQFF; CDR3 DNA: TGTGCCAGCAGCCTTGGGACTAGCGGGGCAAATGAGCAGTTCTTC
V gene: TRBV19; J gene: TRBJ1-5; D gene: TRBD1; clone size: NA; CDR3 protein: CASTWTGRNNQPQHF; CDR3 DNA: TGTGCCAGTACCTGGACAGGGAGGAACAATCAGCCCCAGCATTTT